The source of this TCR beta chain is a study of shared clonotypes between healthy human individuals. The CDR3 is 17 amino acids. Trimming left V 3 bases short and J 1 base short, with 19 bases between. Looked up from germline, CDR1 is SGHDT and CDR2 is YYEEEE. This table comes from immunoSEQ multiplex PCR, and its TCRdb copy is limited to in-frame clones, with some not included. The sample carries about 2.1 million clones, about 92% recorded once. Naive CD8 cells, CD45RO-negative and positively selected for CCR7, excluded terminally differentiated effector memory CD45RA+ cells. Sequenced input: naive CD8+ T cells from PBMCs. This chain connects TRBV5-6 to TRBJ1-1, with D perhaps matching TRBD1 (6 bases). This receptor was identified in a man aged 18 to 30 in good health. Some clones in this sample may be carry-over from other donors' samples. The CDR3 DNA is TGTGCCAGCAGCTACCTAAAAAACAGGGCCCCGAACACTGAAGCTTTCTTT. This gives the protein CASSYLKNRAPNTEAFF.